Below, one T cell receptor (beta chain) is given with its context. What it recognizes is unknown. The data belong to a study of response to subunit inactivated influenza vaccine. TCRdb called the RT-PCR reads again in MiXCR, with one record for every CDR3 protein. In the table there are 750,000 to 850,000 distinct CDR3 sequences, approximately 17% of which are singletons. V was cut by 4 bases and J by 3 bases, with 4 bases left in between. Germline assignment: CDR1 SGHVS and CDR2 FQNEAQ. There are 13 residues in the CDR3. Whole-study findings and limits: A suggestion made by the authors is that each seasonal influenza vaccination recruits few new T cells.

The receptor's source is a man over 45 who received an inactivated influenza vaccine. The material was PBMCs from blood, obtained 4 to 6 days after vaccination. V is TRBV7-8 and J is TRBJ2-6; D ambiguous. The CDR3 nucleotides read TGTGCCAGCAGCTATAATGGGGCCAACGTCCTGACTTTC. Protein: CASSYNGANVLTF.